This is a list of T cell receptor beta chains from one sample in a study of OX40 agonist ivuxolimab in advanced cancers. Sequencing used immunoSEQ multiplex PCR; TCRdb keeps in-frame clones, though not all of them. The sample has around 100,000 clones, roughly 90% seen once. The specimen comprised CD4+ or CD8+ T cells sorted from blood, sampled in a trial of the OX40 agonist ivuxolimab. These receptors all stem from an adult with an advanced solid tumor such as melanoma, head and neck, liver or kidney cancer. CDR3s include the opening cysteine and the closing phenylalanine or tryptophan. D genes are given only for firm matches. Not all rows give a size; the values are once, few, many and, for expanded clones, a class.

NA | TRBJ2-3 | TRBV7-9 | NA | TGTGCCAGCAGCTATACAGCCACAGATACGCAGTATTTT | CASSYTATDTQYF
NA | TRBJ2-1 | TRBV13 | TRBD1 | TGTGCCAGCAGCTTAGTGCCGGGACAGGGGGCGCGAGAGCAGTTCTTC | CASSLVPGQGAREQFF
NA | TRBJ2-3 | TRBV5-1 | TRBD2 | TGCGCCAGCAGCTTGGAACCTCTAGCGGGACTTACAGATACGCAGTATTTT | CASSLEPLAGLTDTQYF
NA | TRBJ2-2 | TRBV6-6 | TRBD1 | TGTGCCAGCAGAGACAGGGTCCAAGGTGGCACCGGGGAGCTGTTTTTT | CASRDRVQGGTGELFF
NA | TRBJ1-1 | TRBV11-2 | NA | TGTGCCAGCAGCCCTGGCTTGACAGAGAACACTGAAGCTTTCTTT | CASSPGLTENTEAFF
NA | TRBJ2-1 | TRBV19 | TRBD2 | TGTGCCAGCGGAGCTAGCGGATTTTACAATGAGCAGTTCTTC | CASGASGFYNEQFF
NA | TRBJ2-7 | TRBV5-6 | NA | TGTGCCAGCAGCTTACTTTCCCCCAGGGTAAGCGAGCAGTACTTC | CASSLLSPRVSEQYF
NA | TRBJ2-7 | TRBV5-6 | NA | TGTGCCAGCAGCTCTGCGGGCCCGCAGTATTTC | CASSSAGPQYF
NA | TRBJ1-3 | TRBV5-1 | NA | TGCGCCAGCAGCTTGGGACGCAGCTCTGGAAACACCATATATTTT | CASSLGRSSGNTIYF
NA | TRBJ2-3 | TRBV11-2 | NA | TGTGCCAGCAGCCCCACCGGTACGCAGTATTTT | CASSPTGTQYF
NA | TRBJ2-3 | TRBV7-9 | TRBD2 | TGTGCCAGCAGCTTTTCCCGGCAGGGAGGGGAGACGCAGTATTTT | CASSFSRQGGETQYF
NA | TRBJ2-5 | TRBV6-5 | NA | TGTGCCAGCAGTTCGGGACAAGGTGTAGGGAAGACCCAGTACTTC | CASSSGQGVGKTQYF
NA | TRBJ2-1 | TRBV5-6 | NA | TGTGCCAGCAGCTTGGTGGGGGATGAGCAGTTCTTC | CASSLVGDEQFF
once | TRBJ1-2 | TRBV15 | NA | TGTGCCACCAGCAGAGGGGACGGATTTAACTATGGCTACACCTTC | CATSRGDGFNYGYTF
NA | TRBJ1-1 | TRBV18 | NA | TGTGCCAGCTCACCACCGCAGGCCTACACTGAAGCTTTCTTT | CASSPPQAYTEAFF
NA | TRBJ2-2 | TRBV19 | NA | TGTGCCAGTAGTAGGACGAGGGGCACCGGGGAGCTGTTTTTT | CASSRTRGTGELFF
NA | TRBJ2-1 | TRBV5-1 | TRBD2 | TGCGCCAGCAGCTCCTCGGCGGGAGGGCCGGGCGGTGAGCAGTTCTTC | CASSSSAGGPGGEQFF
NA | TRBJ1-1 | TRBV7-3 | TRBD1 | TGTGCCAGCAGCTTCGGACAGGGGGCTTTGAACACTGAAGCTTTCTTT | CASSFGQGALNTEAFF
NA | TRBJ2-1 | TRBV28 | TRBD2 | TGTGCCAGCAGATCCGGACTAGCGGGCGCCCAGTTCTTC | CASRSGLAGAQFF
NA | TRBJ2-6 | TRBV11-2 | NA | TGTGCCAGCAGCTTAGACTCTGGGGCCAACGTCCTGACTTTC | CASSLDSGANVLTF
NA | TRBJ2-5 | TRBV7-2 | NA | TGTGCCAGCAGCTTAGCCGGGAGACGAGAGACCCAGTACTTC | CASSLAGRRETQYF